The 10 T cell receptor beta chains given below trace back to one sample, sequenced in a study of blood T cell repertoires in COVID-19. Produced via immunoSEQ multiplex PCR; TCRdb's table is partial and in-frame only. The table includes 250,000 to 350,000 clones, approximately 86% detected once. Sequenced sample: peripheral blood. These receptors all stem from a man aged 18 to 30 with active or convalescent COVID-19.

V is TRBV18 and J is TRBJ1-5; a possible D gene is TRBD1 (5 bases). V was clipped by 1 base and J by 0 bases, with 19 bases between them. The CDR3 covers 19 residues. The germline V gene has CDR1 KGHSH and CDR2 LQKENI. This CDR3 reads CASSPRQVAGYYSNQPQHF. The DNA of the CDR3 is TGTGCCAGCTCACCACGGCAAGTCGCAGGGTACTATAGCAATCAGCCCCAGCATTTT.

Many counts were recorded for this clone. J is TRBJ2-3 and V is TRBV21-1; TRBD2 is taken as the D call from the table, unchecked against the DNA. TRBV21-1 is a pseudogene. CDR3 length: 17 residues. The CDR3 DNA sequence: TGTGCCACCCCCAAGGATCTAGCGGGGGGGGGAATTGATACGCAGTATTTT. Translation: CATPKDLAGGGIDTQYF.

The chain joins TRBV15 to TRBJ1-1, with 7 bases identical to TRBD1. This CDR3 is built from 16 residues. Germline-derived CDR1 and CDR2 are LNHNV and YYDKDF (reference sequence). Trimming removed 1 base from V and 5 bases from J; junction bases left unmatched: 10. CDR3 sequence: CATSRGLGQSGTEAFF. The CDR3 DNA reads TGTGCCACCAGCAGAGGGCTGGGACAGTCGGGGACTGAAGCTTTCTTT.

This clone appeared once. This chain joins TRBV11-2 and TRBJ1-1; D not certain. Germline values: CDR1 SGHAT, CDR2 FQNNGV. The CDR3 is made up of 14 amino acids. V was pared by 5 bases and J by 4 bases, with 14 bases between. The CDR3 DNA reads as TGTGCCAGCAGCCCGTGGAGCATGCCCACTGAAGCTTTCTTT. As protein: CASSPWSMPTEAFF.

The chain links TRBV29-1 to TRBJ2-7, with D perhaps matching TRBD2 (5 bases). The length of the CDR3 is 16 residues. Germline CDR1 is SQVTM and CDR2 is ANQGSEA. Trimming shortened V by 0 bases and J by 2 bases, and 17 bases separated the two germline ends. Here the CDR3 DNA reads TGCAGCGTTGAAGACCCCAGGTGGAGGTCAGCCTACGAGCAGTACTTC. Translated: CSVEDPRWRSAYEQYF.

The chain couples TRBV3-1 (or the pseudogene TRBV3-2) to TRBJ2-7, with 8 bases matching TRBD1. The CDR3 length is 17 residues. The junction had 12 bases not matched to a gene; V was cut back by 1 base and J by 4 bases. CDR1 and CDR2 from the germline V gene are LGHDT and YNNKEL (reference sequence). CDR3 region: CASSQVTLRDRLYEQYF. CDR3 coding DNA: TGTGCCAGCAGCCAAGTTACACTCCGGGACAGGCTATACGAGCAGTACTTC.

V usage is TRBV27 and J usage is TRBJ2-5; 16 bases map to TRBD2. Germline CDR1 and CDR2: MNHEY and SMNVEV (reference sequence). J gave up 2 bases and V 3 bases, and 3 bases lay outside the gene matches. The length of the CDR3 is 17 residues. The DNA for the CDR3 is TGTGCCAGCAGTTTCCCGGGACTAGCGGGGGGGCAAGAGACCCAGTACTTC. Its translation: CASSFPGLAGGQETQYF.

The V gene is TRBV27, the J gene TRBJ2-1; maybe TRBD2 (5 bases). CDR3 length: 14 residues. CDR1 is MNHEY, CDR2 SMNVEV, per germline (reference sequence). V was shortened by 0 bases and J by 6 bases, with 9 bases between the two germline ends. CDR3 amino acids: CASSLSASPNEQFF. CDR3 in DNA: TGTGCCAGCAGTTTATCGGCTAGCCCCAATGAGCAGTTCTTC.

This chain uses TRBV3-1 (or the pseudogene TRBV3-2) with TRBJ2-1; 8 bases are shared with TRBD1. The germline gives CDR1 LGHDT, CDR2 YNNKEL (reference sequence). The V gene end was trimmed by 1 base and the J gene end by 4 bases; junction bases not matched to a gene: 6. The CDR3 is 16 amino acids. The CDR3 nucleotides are TGTGCCAGCAGCCAAGGAAGGACAGGGTCTTACAATGAGCAGTTCTTC. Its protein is CASSQGRTGSYNEQFF.

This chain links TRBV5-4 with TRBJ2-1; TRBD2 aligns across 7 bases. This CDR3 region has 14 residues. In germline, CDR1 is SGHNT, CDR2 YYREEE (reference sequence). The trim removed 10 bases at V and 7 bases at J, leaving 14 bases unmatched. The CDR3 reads CARYGGGGWNEQFF. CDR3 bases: TGTGCCCGATACGGCGGGGGAGGTTGGAATGAGCAGTTCTTC.